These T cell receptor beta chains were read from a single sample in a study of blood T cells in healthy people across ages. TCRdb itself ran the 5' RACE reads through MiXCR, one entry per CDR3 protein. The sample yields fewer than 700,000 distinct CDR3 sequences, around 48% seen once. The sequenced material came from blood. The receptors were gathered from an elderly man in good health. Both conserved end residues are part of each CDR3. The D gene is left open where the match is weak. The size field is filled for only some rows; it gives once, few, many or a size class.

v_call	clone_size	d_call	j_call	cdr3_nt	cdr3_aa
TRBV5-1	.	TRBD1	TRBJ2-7	TGCGCCAGCAGCTTGGCCGGGACAGGGCCCCACGAGCAGTACTTC	CASSLAGTGPHEQYF
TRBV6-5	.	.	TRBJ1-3	TGTGCCAGCAGTTACTCGAGTCTAGTCGTCGGAAACACCATATATTTT	CASSYSSLVVGNTIYF
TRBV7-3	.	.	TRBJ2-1	TGTGCCAGCAGCCCGGGGAGGAGTCAGGACAATGAGCAGTTCTTC	CASSPGRSQDNEQFF
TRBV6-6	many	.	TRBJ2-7	TGTGCCAGCAGTCCGGGTGGGCGAACCTACGAGCAGTACTTC	CASSPGGRTYEQYF
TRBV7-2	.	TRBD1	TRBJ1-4	TGTGCCAGCAGCCCGAACGGACAGGGGGAAAAACTGTTTTTT	CASSPNGQGEKLFF
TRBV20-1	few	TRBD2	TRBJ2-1	TGCAGTGCTAGATGGACTAGCGTCTCCTACAATGAGCAGTTCTTC	CSARWTSVSYNEQFF
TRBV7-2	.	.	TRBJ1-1	TGTGCCAGCAGCCCGGGGTTATCAAACACTGAAGCTTTCTTT	CASSPGLSNTEAFF
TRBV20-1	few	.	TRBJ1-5	TGCAGTGCTACTCTCCTGACTTCCTCCCCTCTCAGCAATCAGCCCCAGCATTTT	CSATLLTSSPLSNQPQHF
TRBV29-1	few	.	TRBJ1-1	TGCAGCGTTATGACCGGGCCCATGAACACTGAAGCTTTCTTT	CSVMTGPMNTEAFF
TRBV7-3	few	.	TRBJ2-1	TGTGCCAGCAGCTTAAATTTTATGGGTGAGCAGTTCTTC	CASSLNFMGEQFF
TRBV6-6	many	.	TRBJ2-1	TGTGCCAGCATGGGGCCTTACAATGAGCAGTTCTTC	CASMGPYNEQFF
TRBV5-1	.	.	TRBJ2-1	TGCGCCAGCAGCTTCTCAGCCCACAATGAGCAGTTCTTC	CASSFSAHNEQFF
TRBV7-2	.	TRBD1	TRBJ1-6	TGTGCCAGCAGCAAATGGGACAGGAGAAATTCACCCCTCCACTTT	CASSKWDRRNSPLHF
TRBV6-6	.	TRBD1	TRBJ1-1	TGTGCCAGCAGTTTGGGACAGGGGGTGGCGAACACTGAAGCTTTCTTT	CASSLGQGVANTEAFF
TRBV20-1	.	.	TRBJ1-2	TGCAGTGCTAAGGAGGTAGGGTCCGGAGGTGGACGTGGCTACACCTTC	CSAKEVGSGGGRGYTF
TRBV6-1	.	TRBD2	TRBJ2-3	TGTGCCAGCAGTGAAGCGGGAGGGCCTACAGATACGCAGTATTTT	CASSEAGGPTDTQYF
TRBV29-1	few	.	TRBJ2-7	TGCAGCGTTGAAGGCCAGGGGCGTTACGAGCAGTACTTC	CSVEGQGRYEQYF
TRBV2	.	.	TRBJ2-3	TGTGCCAGCAGCACGACAGGAGTTAGCACAGATACGCGGTATTTT	CASSTTGVSTDTRYF
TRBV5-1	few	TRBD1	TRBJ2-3	TGCGCCAGCAGCTCGGGACAGGGGCTCACAGATACGCAGTATTTT	CASSSGQGLTDTQYF
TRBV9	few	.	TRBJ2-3	TGTGCCAGCACTCATTCGAGCTTTAGCACAGATACGCAGTATTTT	CASTHSSFSTDTQYF
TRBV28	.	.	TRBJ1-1	TGTGCCAGCAGTTTACGTGTACGCGCTGAAGCTTTCTTT	CASSLRVRAEAFF
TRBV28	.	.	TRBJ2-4	TGTGCCAGCAGTTTACCGGGGGTAGGCGACATTCAGTACTTC	CASSLPGVGDIQYF
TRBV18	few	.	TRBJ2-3	TGTGCCAGCTCACCTGCTGGGCTAGGGAGCACAGATACGCAGTATTTT	CASSPAGLGSTDTQYF
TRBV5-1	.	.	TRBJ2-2	TGCGCCAGCAGCTTGGGGCACGCGAACACCGGGGAGCTGTTTTTT	CASSLGHANTGELFF
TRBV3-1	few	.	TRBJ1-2	TGTGCCAGCAGCCCCCGGTCAGCCGCTAACTATGGCTACACCTTC	CASSPRSAANYGYTF
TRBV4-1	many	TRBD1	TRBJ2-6	TGCGCCAGCAGCCAAGGGCAGACAGGGATCGGCTCTGGGGCCAACGTCCTGACTTTC	CASSQGQTGIGSGANVLTF
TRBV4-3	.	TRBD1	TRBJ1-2	TGCGCCAGCAGCCAAGATTTTGAGAGGGGGCGCAGAGGCGGCTACACCTTC	CASSQDFERGRRGGYTF
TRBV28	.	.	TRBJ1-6	TGTGCCAGCAGGGGACGGAGCTCCTATAATTCACCCCTCCACTTT	CASRGRSSYNSPLHF
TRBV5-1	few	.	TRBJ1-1	TGCGCCAGCAGCCCAACGGGGGAGTTGGCTTTCTTT	CASSPTGELAFF
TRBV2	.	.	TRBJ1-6	TGTGCCAGCATTGTCGGGAGGGCCCTCCACTTT	CASIVGRALHF
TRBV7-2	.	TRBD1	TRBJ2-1	TGTGCCAGCAGCTTCGGACAGGGGCGGTTCTTC	CASSFGQGRFF
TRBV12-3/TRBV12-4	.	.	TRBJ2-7	TGTGCCAGCAGTAAGTCCAATGAGCAGTACTTC	CASSKSNEQYF
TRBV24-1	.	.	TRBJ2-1	TGTGCCACCAGTGATTTGATGGGCAATGAGCGGTTCTTC	CATSDLMGNERFF
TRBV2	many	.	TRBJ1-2	TGTGCCAGCACTCCGAGGGGAGTTTCCTATGGCTACACCTTC	CASTPRGVSYGYTF
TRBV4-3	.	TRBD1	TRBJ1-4	TGCGCCAGCAGCCGGATGATGGTGGACAGGGGAAGAGTTGAAAAACTGTTTTTT	CASSRMMVDRGRVEKLFF
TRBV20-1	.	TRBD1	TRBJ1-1	TGCAGTGCGCGACGACAGGGGAGTAACACTGAAGCTTTCTTT	CSARRQGSNTEAFF
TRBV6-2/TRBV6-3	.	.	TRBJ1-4	TGTGCCAGCAGTTATTCAGCGCAGGGGCACGAAAAACTGTTTTTT	CASSYSAQGHEKLFF
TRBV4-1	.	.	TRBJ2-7	TGCGCCAGCAGCCCCCGGACGGCCTCCCTAAGCGAGCAGTACTTC	CASSPRTASLSEQYF
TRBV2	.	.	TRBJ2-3	TGTGCCAGCAGTGCCAGCACCAGAAATACGCAGTATTTT	CASSASTRNTQYF
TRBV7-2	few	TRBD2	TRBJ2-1	TGTGCCAGCAGCCCAGGACTAGCGGGAGGGGGACCCCGCAATGAGCAGTTCTTC	CASSPGLAGGGPRNEQFF
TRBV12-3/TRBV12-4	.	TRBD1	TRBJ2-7	TGTGCCAGCAGTCTGGGACAGGGGGTTAGGTACGAGCAGTACTTC	CASSLGQGVRYEQYF
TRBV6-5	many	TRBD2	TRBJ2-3	TGTGCCAGTAGTTCTAGCGGGAGGTCCACAGATACGCAGTATTTT	CASSSSGRSTDTQYF
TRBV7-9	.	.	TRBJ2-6	TGTGCCAGCGCACTAGGTGGGGCCAACGTCCTGACTTTC	CASALGGANVLTF
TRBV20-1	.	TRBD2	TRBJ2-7	TGCAGTGCTAGTGTGACTAGCGGGAGGGCCCACGAGCAGTACTTC	CSASVTSGRAHEQYF
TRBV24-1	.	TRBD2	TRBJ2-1	TGTGCCACCAGCGAAGCGGGAGGGCCCTACAATGAGCAGTTCTTC	CATSEAGGPYNEQFF
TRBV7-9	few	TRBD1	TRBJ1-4	TGTGCCAGCAGCCCGATACAGGGGGCGAGAGTAAGACTGTTTTTT	CASSPIQGARVRLFF
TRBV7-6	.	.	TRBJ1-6	TGTGCCAGCAGTCGGCGGCTAAATTCACCCCTCCACTTT	CASSRRLNSPLHF
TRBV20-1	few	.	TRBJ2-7	TGCAGTGCTAGCCGGGCTGGACTACTCAGCTCCTACGAGCAGTACTTC	CSASRAGLLSSYEQYF
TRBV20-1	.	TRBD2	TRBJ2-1	TGCAGTGCTAGAGTGCTAGCGGGACACAATGAGCAGTTCTTC	CSARVLAGHNEQFF
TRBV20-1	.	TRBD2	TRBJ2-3	TGCAGTGCTAGTTATGTGGGACTAGCGGAGCTCACAGATACGCAGTATTTT	CSASYVGLAELTDTQYF
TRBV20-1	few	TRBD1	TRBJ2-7	TGCAGTGCTAGAGAGGGGACAGGGGGGTACGAGCAGTACTTC	CSAREGTGGYEQYF
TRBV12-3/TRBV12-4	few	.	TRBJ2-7	TGTGCCAGCAGTTTCGGCGCCGAGCAGTACTTC	CASSFGAEQYF
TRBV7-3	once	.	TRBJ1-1	TGTGCCAGCACCGCAGGGCCGGGCACTGAAGCTTTCTTT	CASTAGPGTEAFF
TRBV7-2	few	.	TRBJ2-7	TGTGCCAGCAGCTTGACAGGTTACCTTTCCTACGAGCAGTACTTC	CASSLTGYLSYEQYF
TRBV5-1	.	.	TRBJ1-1	TGCGCCAGCAGCGGAGCCCGACAGCAAGGAATGAACACTGAAGCTTTCTTT	CASSGARQQGMNTEAFF
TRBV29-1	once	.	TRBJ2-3	TGCAGTGCCGGGGCTTTAACAGATACGCAGTATTTT	CSAGALTDTQYF
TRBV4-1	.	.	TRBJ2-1	TGCGCCAGCAGCCAAGAACAGGACTACGGGGAGACCCAGTTCTTC	CASSQEQDYGETQFF
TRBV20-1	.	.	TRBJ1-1	TGCAGTGCAAGCCACATCCGAATGAACACTGAAGCTTTCTTT	CSASHIRMNTEAFF
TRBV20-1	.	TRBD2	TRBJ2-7	TGCAGTGCTAGAGTGTTAGCGGGAGGACTCGCTAGAGAGCAGTACTTC	CSARVLAGGLAREQYF